These 10 T cell receptor beta chains were sequenced from one sample in a study of blood T cell repertoires in COVID-19. Assay: immunoSEQ multiplex PCR; the TCRdb copy retains only in-frame clones and omits some. The data contain about 110,000 clones, roughly 81% of them seen just once; the ten biggest clones take up over 8.5%. What was sequenced was peripheral blood. These receptors originate from a woman in her seventies with acute or convalescent COVID-19.

The chain combines TRBV7-9 with TRBJ1-6; D might be TRBD1 (6 bases). The CDR3 spans 14 residues. Trimming took off 1 base at V and 9 bases at J, with 10 bases between the two ends. In germline, CDR1 is SEHNR, CDR2 FQNEAQ (reference sequence). The CDR3 bases are TGTGCCAGCAGCTTAGTACAGGGAGCTTCACCCCTCCACTTT. Its translation is CASSLVQGASPLHF.

The chain joins TRBV3-1 (or the pseudogene TRBV3-2) to TRBJ2-2; 8 bases line up with TRBD1. V gave up 3 bases and J gave up 7 bases; unmatched junction bases: 4. CDR1 and CDR2 from the germline V gene are LGHDT and YNNKEL (reference sequence). The length of the CDR3 is 14 residues. The CDR3: CASSHFTGGGELFF. The CDR3 nucleotides read TGTGCCAGCAGCCACTTCACAGGGGGCGGGGAGCTGTTTTTT.

The chain couples TRBV9 to TRBJ1-2, with 9 bases lining up with TRBD1. The CDR3 is 17 residues long. Per the germline V gene, CDR1 is SGDLS and CDR2 is YYNGEE. The J segment lost 1 base and the V segment lost 0 bases, leaving 7 bases of the junction unmatched. This CDR3 is CASSVGPMGQGNYGYTF. The CDR3 DNA is TGTGCCAGCAGCGTAGGACCGATGGGACAGGGTAACTATGGCTACACCTTC.

The chain employs TRBV3-1 (or the pseudogene TRBV3-2) and TRBJ2-2, with no clear D. V was trimmed by 3 bases and J by 0 bases, leaving 11 bases between them. Germline V gene data show CDR1 as LGHDT and CDR2 as YNNKEL (reference sequence). The CDR3 sequence is 16 residues long. This CDR3 is CASSQADSSNTGELFF. The CDR3 coding sequence is TGTGCCAGCAGCCAGGCTGACTCCTCGAACACCGGGGAGCTGTTTTTT.

The V and J genes are TRBV7-2 and TRBJ2-7; a weak D match, TRBD2 (6 bases). The CDR3 covers 14 residues. V dropped 6 bases and J dropped 0 bases, with 12 bases sitting between them. Germline V lookup: CDR1 SGHTA, CDR2 FQGNSA. The CDR3 reads CASRPDYLSYEQYF. The DNA of the CDR3 is TGTGCCAGCAGACCGGACTATCTCTCCTACGAGCAGTACTTC. The full variable domain, rest sourced from reference TRBV7-2 and TRBJ2-7, is GAGVSQSPSNKVTEKGKDVELRCDPISGHTALYWYRQSLGQGLEFLIYFQGNSAPDKSGLPSDRFSAERTGGSVSTLTIQRTQQEDSAVYLCASRPDYLSYEQYFGPGTRLTVT.

The chain recombines TRBV5-4 with TRBJ2-1, with 7 nucleotides matching TRBD2. The V gene end was trimmed by 0 bases and the J gene end by 3 bases; junction bases not matched to a gene: 3. This CDR3 is 15 amino acids long. The germline gives CDR1 SGHNT, CDR2 YYREEE (reference sequence). The CDR3 is CASSLGGGGYNEQFF. The CDR3 DNA reads TGTGCCAGCAGCTTGGGTGGGGGGGGCTACAATGAGCAGTTCTTC.

V gene TRBV7-9 combines with J gene TRBJ2-7, with D possibly being TRBD2 (6 bases). CDR3 size: 17 residues. V was cut by 0 bases and J by 2 bases, with 17 bases left in between. Germline V gene sequence: CDR1 SEHNR, CDR2 FQNEAQ (reference sequence). In DNA form, the CDR3 reads TGTGCCAGCAGCTTAGCGGGGGGACGCCAGTCCACCTACGAGCAGTACTTC. Translating it yields CASSLAGGRQSTYEQYF. Complete variable domain (other parts from reference TRBV7-9 and TRBJ2-7): DTGVSQNPRHKITKRGQNVTFRCDPISEHNRLYWYRQTLGQGPEFLTYFQNEAQLEKSRLLSDRFSAERPKGSFSTLEIQRTEQGDSAMYLCASSLAGGRQSTYEQYFGPGTRLTVT.

The chain joins TRBV30 to TRBJ1-3; D remains unclear. The CDR3 is 14 residues long. Germline V gives CDR1 GTSNPN, CDR2 SVGIG (reference sequence). V was cut by 4 bases and J by 0 bases, with 10 bases left in between. The CDR3 sequence is CAWNGGNSGNTIYF. The CDR3 bases are TGTGCCTGGAATGGCGGTAACTCTGGAAACACCATATATTTT.

The rearrangement joins TRBV7-2 to TRBJ2-5, with a weak D call TRBD2 (5 bases). The germline CDR1 and CDR2 sequences are SGHTA and FQGNSA. V shed 1 base and J shed 4 bases, with 16 bases lying between them. The length of the CDR3 is 16 residues. CDR3 sequence: CASSLGSASRGETQYF. The CDR3, as DNA: TGTGCCAGCAGCTTAGGGTCGGCTAGCCGGGGAGAGACCCAGTACTTC.

The chain joins TRBV5-6 to TRBJ2-7; TRBD1 aligns across 8 bases. The V gene end was trimmed by 4 bases and the J gene end by 6 bases; junction bases not matched to a gene: 6. Germline loops: CDR1 SGHDT, CDR2 YYEEEE. There are 13 residues in the CDR3. CDR3 sequence reads: CASSRTGLGEQYF. The CDR3 DNA is TGTGCCAGCAGCCGGACAGGGCTTGGCGAGCAGTACTTC.